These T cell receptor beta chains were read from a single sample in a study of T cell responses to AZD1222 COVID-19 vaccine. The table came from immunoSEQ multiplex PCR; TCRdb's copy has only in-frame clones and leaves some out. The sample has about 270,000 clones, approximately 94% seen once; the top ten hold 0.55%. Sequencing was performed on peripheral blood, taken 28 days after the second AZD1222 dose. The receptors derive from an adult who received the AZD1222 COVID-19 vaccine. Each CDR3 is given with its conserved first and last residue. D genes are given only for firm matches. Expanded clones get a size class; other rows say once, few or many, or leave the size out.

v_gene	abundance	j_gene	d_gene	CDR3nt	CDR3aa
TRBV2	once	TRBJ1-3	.	TGTGCCAGCAGCGCGGAGGGTGGGAGGGGAAACACCATATATTTT	CASSAEGGRGNTIYF
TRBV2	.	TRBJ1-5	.	TGTGCCAGCAGCATCGAGGGTGTTCAGCCCCAGCATTTT	CASSIEGVQPQHF
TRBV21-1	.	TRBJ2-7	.	TGTGCCAGCAGTCCGACTAGCGGGGCTACCTACGAGCAGTACTTC	CASSPTSGATYEQYF
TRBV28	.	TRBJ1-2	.	TGTGCCAGCAGTTACCCGGGACTGCTGGCGGGGGGCTACACCTTC	CASSYPGLLAGGYTF
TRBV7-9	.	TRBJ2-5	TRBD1	TGTGCCAGCAGCACCCGACAGGGTGGGAACCCGGTGAAAGAGACCCAGTACTTC	CASSTRQGGNPVKETQYF
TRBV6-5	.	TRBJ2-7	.	TGTGCCAGCGGTCGGGGGAGTTGGTACGAGCAGTACTTC	CASGRGSWYEQYF
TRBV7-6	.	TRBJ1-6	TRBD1	TGTGCCAGCAGCCCGGGACAGGGTCCAAATTCACCCCTCCACTTT	CASSPGQGPNSPLHF
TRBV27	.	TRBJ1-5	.	TGTGCCAGCAGCGCTTGGGGCAATCAGCCCCAGCATTTT	CASSAWGNQPQHF
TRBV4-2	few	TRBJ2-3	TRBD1	TGTGCCAGCAGCCAAGATCGCGAGACAGGGGGAGTCGATACGCAGTATTTT	CASSQDRETGGVDTQYF
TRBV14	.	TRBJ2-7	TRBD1	TGTGCCAGCAGCCAAGATCAGGGGGCATCCCCCTACGAGCAGTACTTC	CASSQDQGASPYEQYF
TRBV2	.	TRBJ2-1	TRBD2	TGTGCCAGCAGTGGAGCGGGGGACCCCTACAATGAGCAGTTCTTC	CASSGAGDPYNEQFF
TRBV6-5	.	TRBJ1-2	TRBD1	TGTGCCAGCAGCCCACGGACAGGGCGAGGAGGCTACACCTTC	CASSPRTGRGGYTF
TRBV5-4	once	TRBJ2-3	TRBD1	TGTGCCAGCAGCCAACTAGGAGGGACAGGGGGCCCCGATACGCAGTATTTT	CASSQLGGTGGPDTQYF
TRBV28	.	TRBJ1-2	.	TGTGCCAGCAGCTCAGGAGTCGGCTACACCTTC	CASSSGVGYTF
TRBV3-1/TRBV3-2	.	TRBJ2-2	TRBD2	TGTGCCACCGGGACTAGCGGGAGCGGTACCGGGGAGCTGTTTTTT	CATGTSGSGTGELFF
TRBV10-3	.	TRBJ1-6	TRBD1	TGTGCCATCAGTCGGGGACAGGACACGAGCTCCTATAATTCACCCCTCCACTTT	CAISRGQDTSSYNSPLHF
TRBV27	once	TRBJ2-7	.	TGTGCCAGCAGTTCACCATTTCGAGGAGCCTACGAGCAGTACTTC	CASSSPFRGAYEQYF
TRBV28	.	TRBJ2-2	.	TGTGCCAGCAGTTTACGCAGGGCCCTCCCCCGGGAGCTGTTTTTT	CASSLRRALPRELFF
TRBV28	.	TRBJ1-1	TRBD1	TGTGCCAGCAGGCCACCGGACAGGGTGAACACTGAAGCTTTCTTT	CASRPPDRVNTEAFF
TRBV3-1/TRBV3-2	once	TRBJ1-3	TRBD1	TGTGCCAGCAGCTCCCACAGGGGCTCACGGGGCACCATATATTTT	CASSSHRGSRGTIYF
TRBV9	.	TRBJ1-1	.	TGTGCCAGCAGCACCGGGACTGAAGCTTTCTTT	CASSTGTEAFF
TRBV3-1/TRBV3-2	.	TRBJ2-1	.	TGTGCCAGCAGCCCGGGGAATGAGCAGTTCTTC	CASSPGNEQFF
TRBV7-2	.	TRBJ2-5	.	TGTGCCAGCAGCTTACGGGCCCCAGGTCGAGAGACCCAGTACTTC	CASSLRAPGRETQYF
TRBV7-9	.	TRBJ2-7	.	TGTGCCAGCAGCCCCCCTGGGCGGTTGAAGTACTTC	CASSPPGRLKYF
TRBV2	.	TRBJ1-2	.	TGTGCCAGCAGCGGACGCCAGTTGGGCTATGGCTACACCTTC	CASSGRQLGYGYTF
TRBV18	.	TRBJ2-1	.	TGTGCCAGCTCCCTGGGGCAGTCCTTACGCAATGAGCAGTTCTTC	CASSLGQSLRNEQFF
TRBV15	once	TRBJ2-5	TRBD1	TGTGCCACCAGCGACTACCGGGACAGGGGGACCCAGTACTTC	CATSDYRDRGTQYF
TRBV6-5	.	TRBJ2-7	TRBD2	TGTGCCAGCAGTCGGACTAGATTCAACGAGCAGTACTTC	CASSRTRFNEQYF
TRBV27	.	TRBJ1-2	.	TGTGCCAGCAGTTTACTGGGGGGGCCTCTTAACTATGGCTACACCTTC	CASSLLGGPLNYGYTF
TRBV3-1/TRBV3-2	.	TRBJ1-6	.	TGTGCCAGCAGCTCCGGGACACGGAATTCACCCCTCCACTTT	CASSSGTRNSPLHF
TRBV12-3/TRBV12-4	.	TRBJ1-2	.	TGTGCCAGCAGTTTTGCCTCGGCGGCTGGCTACACCTTC	CASSFASAAGYTF
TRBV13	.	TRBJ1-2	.	TGTGCCAGCAGCCGGACGTTTAACTATGGCTACACCTTC	CASSRTFNYGYTF
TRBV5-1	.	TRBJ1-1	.	TGCGCCAGCAGCGACGGGACTCCCAGTCAGGGCAACTACGCTTTCTTT	CASSDGTPSQGNYAFF
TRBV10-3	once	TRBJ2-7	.	TGTGCCATCAGTGAAATAGGGAGGGAGCAGTACTTC	CAISEIGREQYF
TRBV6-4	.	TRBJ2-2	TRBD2	TGTGCCAGCAGTAGCGGGGCCGCGAACACCGGGGAGCTGTTTTTT	CASSSGAANTGELFF
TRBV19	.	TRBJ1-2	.	TGTGCCAGTAGTATCGGCGGGGACTATGGCTACACCTTC	CASSIGGDYGYTF
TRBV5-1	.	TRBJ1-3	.	TGCGCCAGCAGCTTGGCCTTTGGTGGTAGAAACACCATATATTTT	CASSLAFGGRNTIYF
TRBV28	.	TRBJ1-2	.	TGTGCCACCAATAAAATGGGGGGTAACTATGGCTACACCTTC	CATNKMGGNYGYTF
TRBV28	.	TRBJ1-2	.	TGTGCCAGCAGTACGACGGTGGGGGCGACCAACTATGGCTACACCTTC	CASSTTVGATNYGYTF
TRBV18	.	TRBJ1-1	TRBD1	TGTGCCAGCTCATCCGGGACAGGGCCGATGAACACTGAAGCTTTCTTT	CASSSGTGPMNTEAFF
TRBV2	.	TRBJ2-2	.	TGTGCCAGCAGTGATCCGGGGGCGGGCACCGGGGAGCTGTTTTTT	CASSDPGAGTGELFF
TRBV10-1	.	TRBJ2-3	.	TGCGCCAGCAGCTTACACTTTCCTCCTGCGCAGTATTTT	CASSLHFPPAQYF